The 13 T cell receptor beta chains below were found in one sample sequenced in a study of CD8 T cells in ankylosing spondylitis. TCRdb itself ran the 5' RACE reads through MiXCR, one entry per CDR3 protein. The sample includes 190,000 or so distinct CDR3 sequences, roughly 13% seen only once; the top ten take about 15%. The specimen sequenced was blood, either unsorted or a sorted T cell fraction (not recorded which). The receptors shown here come from a male donor with ankylosing spondylitis or in good health (not recorded which).

This clonotype showed up many times. Sequence at one end of the junction differs from germline and may be a read error. The rearrangement joins TRBV4-1 to TRBJ1-1; TRBD1 is a possible D gene (5 bases). From germline, CDR1 is MGHRA and CDR2 YSYEKL. This CDR3 has 11 residues. CDR3 protein: CASSQGTAPSF. In DNA form, the CDR3 reads TGCGCCAGCAGCCAGGGGACGGCTCCTTCCTTT.

This chain uses TRBV20-1 with TRBJ2-1; unclear D gene. Germline V gene lookup returns CDR1 DFQATT and CDR2 SNEGSKA (reference sequence). The length of the CDR3 is 14 residues. Trimming shortened V by 5 bases and J by 0 bases, and 11 bases separated the two germline ends. The CDR3 loop reads CSASERSSYNEQFF. The CDR3 DNA sequence: TGCAGTGCTTCAGAGAGGAGCTCCTACAATGAGCAGTTCTTC.

The chain's CDR3 is CSARSFESIEAFF. CDR3 nucleotide sequence: TGCAGTGCCAGAAGTTTTGAGTCCATTGAAGCTTTCTTT. J is TRBJ1-1 and V is TRBV20-1, with D unclear. Germline V CDR1 and CDR2: DFQATT, SNEGSKA (reference sequence). The CDR3 loop spans 13 amino acids. V dropped 6 bases and J dropped 7 bases, with 18 bases sitting between them.

V usage is TRBV4-1 and J usage is TRBJ2-5; 9 bases agree with TRBD1. The trim removed 6 bases at V and 3 bases at J, leaving 5 bases unmatched. This CDR3 contains 14 residues. The germline V gene encodes CDR1 MGHRA and CDR2 YSYEKL. CDR3 sequence (DNA): TGCGCCAGCAGTCGGACAGGGGAAAAAGAGACCCAGTACTTC. Amino acids: CASSRTGEKETQYF.

The chain has TRBV4-1 and TRBJ2-4; perhaps D is TRBD1 or TRBD2 (7 bases each). V gave up 4 bases and J gave up 5 bases, with 12 bases separating them. Germline-derived CDR1 and CDR2 are MGHRA and YSYEKL. The CDR3 loop spans 14 amino acids. The CDR3 spells CASSPGGGENIQYF. CDR3 in DNA: TGCGCCAGCAGCCCAGGGGGGGGGGAAAACATTCAGTACTTC.

This clonotype was recorded a few times. The chain employs TRBV27 and TRBJ2-7; TRBD1 aligns across 9 bases. Germline-derived CDR1 and CDR2 are MNHEY and SMNVEV (reference sequence). V trimming: 4 bases; J trimming: 5 bases; junction bases outside the gene matches: 6. CDR3 length: 14 residues. The CDR3 bases are TGTGCCAGCAGTTCCGGGACAGGGTACCACGAGCAGTACTTC. It encodes CASSSGTGYHEQYF.

The CDR3 nucleotides read TGTGCCATCAGTGCGATGAACACTGAAGCTTTCTTT. The encoded protein is CAISAMNTEAFF. The V gene is TRBV10-3, the J gene TRBJ1-1, with unresolved D. The germline V and J ends were trimmed by 4 bases and 0 bases, with 3 bases remaining between them. There are 12 residues in the CDR3. CDR1 and CDR2 (germline): ENHRY, SYGVKD.

This rearrangement joins TRBV5-1 to TRBJ1-2; 9 nucleotides agree with TRBD1. Germline-derived CDR1 and CDR2 are SGHRS and YFSETQ. The CDR3 has 15 residues. V shed 4 bases, J shed 3 bases, and the junction held 7 bases outside the gene matches. CDR3 protein: CASSGWDRADYGYTF. CDR3 sequence (DNA): TGCGCCAGCAGCGGATGGGACAGGGCGGACTATGGCTACACCTTC.

The chain uses TRBV27 and TRBJ1-5; D is undetermined. The CDR3 contains 16 residues. V shed 5 bases and J shed 3 bases, with 17 bases lying between them. Per the germline V gene, CDR1 is MNHEY and CDR2 is SMNVEV (reference sequence). For the CDR3, the DNA is TGTGCCAGCAGTCCCGGCCAGGCGGGGTACAATCAGCCCCAGCATTTT. This gives the protein CASSPGQAGYNQPQHF.

This clonotype was observed a handful of times. The chain is built from TRBV12-3 or TRBV12-4 and TRBJ1-1, with D unresolved. The CDR3 runs to 13 residues. The ends were cut back, 3 bases at V and 5 bases at J, with 10 bases in the middle. CDR3 in DNA: TGTGCCAGCAGTTTCCTTCCCGGAACTGAAGCTTTCTTT. Translated: CASSFLPGTEAFF.

The table lists this clonotype with a few counts. CDR3 DNA: TGTGCCAGCTCTAGCGGGAGGAACAATGAGCAGTTCTTC. As protein: CASSSGRNNEQFF. The gene calls are TRBV2 and TRBJ2-1; 11 nucleotides line up with TRBD2. The CDR3 length is 13 residues. The V gene's germline CDR1 is SNHLY and CDR2 FYNNEI. J gave up 5 bases and V 8 bases, and 2 bases lay outside the gene matches.

The rearrangement links TRBV11-3 to TRBJ2-2, with 7 bases that match TRBD2. The CDR3 loop spans 13 amino acids. V lost 8 bases to trimming and J lost 0 bases; unmatched junction nucleotides: 0. Germline CDR1 and CDR2: SGHNT and YENEEA. The CDR3 nucleotides read TGTGCCAGCGCGGGGGCGAACACCGGGGAGCTGTTTTTT. Amino acid sequence: CASAGANTGELFF.

V usage is TRBV5-5 and J usage is TRBJ2-7; D is possibly TRBD2 (7 bases). V lost 4 bases and J 0 bases, leaving 11 bases between the germline ends. The CDR3 contains 14 residues. Germline assignment: CDR1 SGHKS and CDR2 YYEKEE (reference sequence). This chain's CDR3 is CASSGRGDSYEQYF. The CDR3 DNA reads TGTGCCAGCAGCGGGAGGGGGGACTCCTACGAGCAGTACTTC.